Here is one TCR beta chain with its context. This specimen belongs to a study of blood T cell repertoires in COVID-19. Across the study: The United States, Italy and Spain provided the acute and convalescent COVID-19 samples. T cells, B-cell-depleted T cells, or PBMCs supplied cDNA or gDNA.

Original handling: Amplifying reference gene primers gave estimates of nucleated cell counts. The table came from immunoSEQ multiplex PCR; TCRdb's copy has only in-frame clones and leaves some out. V and J calls and clone size are those listed in that table; D and trimming were worked out from the DNA. The sample lists around 94,000 clones, approximately 80% occurring once. The clonotype originates from a human donor in a cohort sampled during active COVID-19. The sequenced material came from peripheral blood.

The CDR3 loop is CAISDPHQGAHTEAFF. Here the CDR3 DNA reads TGTGCCATCAGTGACCCCCATCAGGGGGCACACACTGAAGCTTTCTTT. The V and J genes are TRBV10-3 and TRBJ1-1; 8 bases match TRBD1. This CDR3 has 16 residues. In germline, CDR1 is ENHRY, CDR2 SYGVKD. V lost 3 bases, J lost 3 bases, and 9 bases stayed unmatched.